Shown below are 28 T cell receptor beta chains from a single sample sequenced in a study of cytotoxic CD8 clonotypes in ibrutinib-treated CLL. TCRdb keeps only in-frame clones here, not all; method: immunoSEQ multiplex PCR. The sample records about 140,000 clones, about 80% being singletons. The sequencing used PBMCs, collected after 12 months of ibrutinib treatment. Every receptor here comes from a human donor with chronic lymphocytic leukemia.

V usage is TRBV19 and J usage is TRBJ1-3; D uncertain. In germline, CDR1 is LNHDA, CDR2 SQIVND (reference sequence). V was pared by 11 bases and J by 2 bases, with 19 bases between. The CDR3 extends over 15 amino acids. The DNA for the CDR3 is TGTGCCGTAAAACTCTGGTGCGGGGCTGGAAACACCATATATTTT. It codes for CAVKLWCGAGNTIYF.

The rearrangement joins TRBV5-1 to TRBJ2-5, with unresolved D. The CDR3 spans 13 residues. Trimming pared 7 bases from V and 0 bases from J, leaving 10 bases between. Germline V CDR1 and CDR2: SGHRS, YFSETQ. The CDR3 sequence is CASRSPYQETQYF. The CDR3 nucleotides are TGCGCCAGCCGGTCACCGTACCAAGAGACCCAGTACTTC.

The CDR3 reads CASSLDSSYSYEQYF. The CDR3, as DNA: TGCGCCAGCAGCTTGGATTCGTCATACTCCTACGAGCAGTACTTC. This chain links TRBV5-1 with TRBJ2-7; D gene ambiguous. The CDR3 length is 15 residues. V was pared by 0 bases and J by 0 bases, with 10 bases between. Germline lookup yields CDR1 SGHRS and CDR2 YFSETQ.

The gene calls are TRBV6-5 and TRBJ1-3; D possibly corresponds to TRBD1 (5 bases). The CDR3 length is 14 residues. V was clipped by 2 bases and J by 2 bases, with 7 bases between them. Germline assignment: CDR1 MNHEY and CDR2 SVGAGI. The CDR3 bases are TGTGCCAGCAGTTACGGGGGGACTGGAAACACCATATATTTT. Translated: CASSYGGTGNTIYF.

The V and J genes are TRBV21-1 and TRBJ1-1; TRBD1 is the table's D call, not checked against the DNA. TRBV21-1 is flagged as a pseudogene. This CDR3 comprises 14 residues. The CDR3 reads CASSKECRYTEAFF. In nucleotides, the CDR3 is TGTGCCAGCAGCAAAGAGTGCAGGTACACTGAAGCTTTCTTT.

The CDR3 region is CASRPTGENTGELFF. The CDR3 DNA sequence: TGTGCCAGCAGGCCAACAGGGGAGAACACCGGGGAGCTGTTTTTT. V is TRBV6-1 and J is TRBJ2-2, with 7 nucleotides matching TRBD1. The CDR3 has 15 residues. Germline assignment: CDR1 MNHNS and CDR2 SASEGT. V trimming: 6 bases; J trimming: 1 base; junction bases outside the gene matches: 5.

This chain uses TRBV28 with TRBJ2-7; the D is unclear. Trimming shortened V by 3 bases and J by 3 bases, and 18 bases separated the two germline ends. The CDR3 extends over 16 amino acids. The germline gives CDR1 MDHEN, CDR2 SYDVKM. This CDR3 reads CASSFPDTRIGYEQYF. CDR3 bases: TGTGCCAGCAGTTTCCCTGACACACGGATTGGCTACGAGCAGTACTTC.

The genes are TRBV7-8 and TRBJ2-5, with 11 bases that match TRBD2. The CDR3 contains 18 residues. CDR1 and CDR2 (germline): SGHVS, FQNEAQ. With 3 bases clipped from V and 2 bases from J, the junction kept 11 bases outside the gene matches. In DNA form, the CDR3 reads TGTGCCAGCAGCTTTAGGGAACTAGCGGGGGCCCTACAAGAGACCCAGTACTTC. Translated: CASSFRELAGALQETQYF. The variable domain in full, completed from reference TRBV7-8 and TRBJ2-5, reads GAGVSQSPRYKVAKRGQDVALRCDPISGHVSLFWYQQALGQGPEFLTYFQNEAQLDKSGLPSDRFFAERPEGSVSTLKIQRTQQEDSAVYLCASSFRELAGALQETQYFGPGTRLLVL.

The CDR3 sequence: CASSRTSGAAETQYF. CDR3 DNA: TGTGCCAGCAGCCGGACTAGCGGGGCTGCAGAGACCCAGTACTTC. The genes are TRBV7-9 and TRBJ2-5, with TRBD2 matching over 12 bases. Germline V CDR1 and CDR2: SEHNR, FQNEAQ (reference sequence). The junction had 5 bases not matched to a gene; V was cut back by 5 bases and J by 4 bases. The CDR3 runs to 15 residues.

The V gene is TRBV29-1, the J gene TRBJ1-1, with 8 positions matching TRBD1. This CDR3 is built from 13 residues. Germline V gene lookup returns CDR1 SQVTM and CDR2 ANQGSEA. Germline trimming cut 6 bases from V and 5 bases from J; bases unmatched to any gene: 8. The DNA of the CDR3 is TGCAGCGTCCAGACAGGGGTTGGTACTGAAGCTTTCTTT. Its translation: CSVQTGVGTEAFF.

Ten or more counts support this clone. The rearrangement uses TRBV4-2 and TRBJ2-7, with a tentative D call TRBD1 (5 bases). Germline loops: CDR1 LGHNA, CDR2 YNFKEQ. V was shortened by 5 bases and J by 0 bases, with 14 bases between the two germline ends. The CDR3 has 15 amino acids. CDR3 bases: TGTGCCAGCAGCTGGGGCCAGGAAACCTCCTACGAGCAGTACTTC. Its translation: CASSWGQETSYEQYF.

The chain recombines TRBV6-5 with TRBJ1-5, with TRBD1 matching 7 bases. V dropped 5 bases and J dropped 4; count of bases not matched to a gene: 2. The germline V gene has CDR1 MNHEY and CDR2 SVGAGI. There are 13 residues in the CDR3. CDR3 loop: CASSADRNQPQHF. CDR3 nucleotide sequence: TGTGCCAGCAGTGCGGACAGGAATCAGCCCCAGCATTTT.

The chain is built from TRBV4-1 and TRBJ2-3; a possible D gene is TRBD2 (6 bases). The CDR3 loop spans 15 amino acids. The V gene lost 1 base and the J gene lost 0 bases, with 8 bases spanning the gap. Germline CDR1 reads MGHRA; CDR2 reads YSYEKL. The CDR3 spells CASSQGGTSTDTQYF. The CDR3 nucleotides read TGCGCCAGCAGCCAAGGGGGGACTAGCACAGATACGCAGTATTTT.

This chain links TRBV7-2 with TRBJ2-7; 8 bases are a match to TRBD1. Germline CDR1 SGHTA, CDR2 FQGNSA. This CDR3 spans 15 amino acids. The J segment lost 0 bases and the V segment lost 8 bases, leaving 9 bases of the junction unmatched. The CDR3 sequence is CASGHPTGDSYEQYF. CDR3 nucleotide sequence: TGTGCCAGCGGACATCCGACAGGGGACTCCTACGAGCAGTACTTC.

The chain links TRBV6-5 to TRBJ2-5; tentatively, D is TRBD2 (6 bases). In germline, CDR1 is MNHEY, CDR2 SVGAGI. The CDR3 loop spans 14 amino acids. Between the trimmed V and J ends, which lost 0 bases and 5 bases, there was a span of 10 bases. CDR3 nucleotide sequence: TGTGCCAGCAGTTACTCGGGGGGATCCGAGACCCAGTACTTC. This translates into CASSYSGGSETQYF.

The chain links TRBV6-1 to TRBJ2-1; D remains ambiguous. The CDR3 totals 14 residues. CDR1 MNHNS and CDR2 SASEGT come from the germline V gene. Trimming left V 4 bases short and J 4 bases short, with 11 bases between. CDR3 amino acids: CASSVEVIYNEQFF. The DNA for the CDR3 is TGTGCCAGCAGTGTAGAAGTAATATACAATGAGCAGTTCTTC.

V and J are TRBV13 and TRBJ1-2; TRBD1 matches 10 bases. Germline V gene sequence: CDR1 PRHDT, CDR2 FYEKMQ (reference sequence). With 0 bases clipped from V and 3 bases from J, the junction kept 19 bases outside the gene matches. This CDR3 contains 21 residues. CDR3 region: CASSLGPATGGADSSDYGYTF. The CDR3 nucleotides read TGTGCCAGCAGCTTAGGTCCAGCGACAGGGGGCGCCGACTCGTCAGACTATGGCTACACCTTC.

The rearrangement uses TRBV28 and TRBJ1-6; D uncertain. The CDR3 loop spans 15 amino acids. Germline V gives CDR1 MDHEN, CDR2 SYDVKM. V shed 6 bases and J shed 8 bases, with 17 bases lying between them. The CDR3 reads CASSPLTAWDSPLHF. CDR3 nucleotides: TGTGCCAGCAGCCCACTCACAGCCTGGGATTCACCCCTCCACTTT.

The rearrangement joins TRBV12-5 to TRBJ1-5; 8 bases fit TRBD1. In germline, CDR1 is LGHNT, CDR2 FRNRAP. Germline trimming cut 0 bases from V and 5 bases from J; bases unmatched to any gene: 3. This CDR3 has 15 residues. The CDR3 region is CASGLVQTGDQPQHF. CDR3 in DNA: TGTGCTAGTGGTTTGGTACAGACAGGGGATCAGCCCCAGCATTTT.

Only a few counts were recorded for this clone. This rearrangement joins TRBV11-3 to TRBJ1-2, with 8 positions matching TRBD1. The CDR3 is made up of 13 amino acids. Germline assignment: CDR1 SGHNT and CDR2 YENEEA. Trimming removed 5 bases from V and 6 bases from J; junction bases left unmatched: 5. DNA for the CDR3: TGTGCCAGCAGCGACCGGACAGGGAATGGCTACACCTTC. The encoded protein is CASSDRTGNGYTF.

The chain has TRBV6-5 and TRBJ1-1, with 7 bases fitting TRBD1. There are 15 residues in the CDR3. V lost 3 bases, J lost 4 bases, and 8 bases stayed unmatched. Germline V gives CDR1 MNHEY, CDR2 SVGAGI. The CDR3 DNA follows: TGTGCCAGCAGTTATCGGGGGCAGGGGGGCACTGAAGCTTTCTTT. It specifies CASSYRGQGGTEAFF.

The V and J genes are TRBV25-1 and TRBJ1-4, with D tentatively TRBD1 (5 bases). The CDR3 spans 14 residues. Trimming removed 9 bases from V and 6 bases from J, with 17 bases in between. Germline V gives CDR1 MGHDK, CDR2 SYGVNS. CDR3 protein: CASGVWGSDEKLFF. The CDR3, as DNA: TGTGCCAGTGGAGTGTGGGGCTCTGATGAAAAACTGTTTTTT.

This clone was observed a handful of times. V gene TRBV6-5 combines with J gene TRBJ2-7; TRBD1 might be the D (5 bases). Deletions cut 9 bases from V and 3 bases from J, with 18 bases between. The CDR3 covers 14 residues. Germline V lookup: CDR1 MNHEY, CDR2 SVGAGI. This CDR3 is CARIIGQERYEQYF. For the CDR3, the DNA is TGTGCCAGAATAATAGGACAAGAGCGCTACGAGCAGTACTTC.

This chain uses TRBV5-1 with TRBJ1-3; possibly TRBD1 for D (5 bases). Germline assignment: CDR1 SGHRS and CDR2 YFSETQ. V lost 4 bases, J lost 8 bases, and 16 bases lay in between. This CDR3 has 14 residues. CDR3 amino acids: CASSRGGDGDTIYF. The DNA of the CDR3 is TGCGCCAGCAGCCGTGGGGGGGACGGAGACACCATATATTTT.

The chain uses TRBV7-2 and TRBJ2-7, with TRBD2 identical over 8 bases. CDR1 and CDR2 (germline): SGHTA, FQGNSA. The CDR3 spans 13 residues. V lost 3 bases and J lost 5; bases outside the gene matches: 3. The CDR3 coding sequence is TGTGCCAGCAGCTTCGGGAGGGGGAACGAGCAGTACTTC. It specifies CASSFGRGNEQYF.

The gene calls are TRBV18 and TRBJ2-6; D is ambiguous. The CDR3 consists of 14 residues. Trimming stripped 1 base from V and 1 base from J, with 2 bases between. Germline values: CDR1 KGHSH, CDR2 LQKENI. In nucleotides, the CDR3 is TGTGCCAGCTCACCACTTTCTGGGGCCAACGTCCTGACTTTC. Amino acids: CASSPLSGANVLTF.

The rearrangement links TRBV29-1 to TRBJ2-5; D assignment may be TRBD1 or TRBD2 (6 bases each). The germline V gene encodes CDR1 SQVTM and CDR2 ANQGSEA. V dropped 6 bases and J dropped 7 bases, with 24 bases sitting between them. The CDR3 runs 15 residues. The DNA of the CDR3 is TGCAGCGTCGGAGGGGGGCAGGGCCACTCCAGGACCCAGTACTTC. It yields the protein CSVGGGQGHSRTQYF.

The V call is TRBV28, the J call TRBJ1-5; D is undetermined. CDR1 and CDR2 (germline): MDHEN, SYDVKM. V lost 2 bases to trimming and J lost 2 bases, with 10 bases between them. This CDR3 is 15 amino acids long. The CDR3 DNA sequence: TGTGCCAGCAGTTTAAGGGCTTCGGGCAATCAGCCCCAGCATTTT. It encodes CASSLRASGNQPQHF.